This entry lists 15 T cell receptor beta chains sequenced from one sample in a study of cytomegalovirus exposure and HLA in healthy donors (dated by TCRdb to about 2017). Library creation used the immunoSEQ multiplex PCR assay. For the multiplex PCR, a mixture combining 60 forward primers for TCR Vbeta segments and 13 reverse primers for TCR Jbeta segments was used. The immuneACCESS repertoire file appears here via TCRdb, limited to in-frame rearrangements. These files lack a portion of the clones; in checked studies, under half of the deficit traces to unresolved V genes, and the cause of the others is not known. The sample records 60,000 to 90,000 clones, roughly 67% of which are singletons. Clones ranked in the top ten supply approximately 7.6% of the sample. Sample: PBMCs. These receptor sequences come from a man aged 35 to 55 in good health and CMV-seropositive.

This CDR3 reads CASSLYRGFNQPQHF. The CDR3 bases are TGTGCCAGCAGCTTATACAGGGGATTCAATCAGCCCCAGCATTTT. The rearrangement uses TRBV7-8 and TRBJ1-5; 7 bases are a match to TRBD1. Looked up from germline, CDR1 is SGHVS and CDR2 is FQNEAQ. The CDR3 has 15 residues. Unmatched junction bases numbered 4, after V lost 2 bases and J lost 3 bases.

The chain employs TRBV30 and TRBJ1-2; 9 positions match TRBD1. The CDR3 runs to 14 residues. Germline V gene data show CDR1 as GTSNPN and CDR2 as SVGIG (reference sequence). After removal of 5 bases from V and 5 bases from J, the junction contained 9 bases not matched to a gene. The CDR3 here is CAWAFTGGDYGYTF. Here the CDR3 DNA reads TGTGCCTGGGCCTTTACAGGGGGCGATTATGGCTACACCTTC.

The chain uses TRBV6-5 and TRBJ1-2; 9 bases align to TRBD1. After removal of 6 bases from V and 1 base from J, the junction contained 6 bases not matched to a gene. Per germline, CDR1 MNHEY and CDR2 SVGAGI. The CDR3 loop spans 15 amino acids. The chain's CDR3 is CASSPGQGFNYGYTF. As DNA, the CDR3 is TGTGCCAGCAGCCCGGGACAGGGCTTTAACTATGGCTACACCTTC.

The gene calls are TRBV5-8 and TRBJ1-2, with no clear D. The CDR3 contains 16 residues. Germline CDR1 SGHTS, CDR2 YDEGEE. V was pared by 0 bases and J by 4 bases, with 16 bases between. CDR3 DNA sequence: TGTGCCAGCAGCTTGGGCCTGAGGGCGGCAGTCTATGGCTACACCTTC. It is translated as CASSLGLRAAVYGYTF.

The rearrangement links TRBV27 to TRBJ2-2, with 8 nucleotides matching TRBD2. Germline CDR1 and CDR2: MNHEY and SMNVEV (reference sequence). After removal of 4 bases from V and 1 base from J, the junction contained 14 bases not matched to a gene. The CDR3 spans 19 residues. The CDR3 nucleotides are TGTGCCAGCAGTTCTAGAGGAACTAGCGGTATACTGAACACCGGGGAGCTGTTTTTT. It yields the protein CASSSRGTSGILNTGELFF.

This clone was counted a single time. The V call is TRBV5-4, the J call TRBJ2-5, with TRBD1 as a possible D gene (6 bases). The ends were cut back, 2 bases at V and 5 bases at J, with 10 bases in the middle. Per the germline V gene, CDR1 is SGHNT and CDR2 is YYREEE (reference sequence). The CDR3 spans 13 residues. The CDR3 region has the DNA TGTGCCAGCAGCTTTGGGACATTGGAGACCCAGTACTTC. Protein sequence: CASSFGTLETQYF.

The chain recombines TRBV7-2 with TRBJ1-1, with 7 positions matching TRBD1. CDR3 length: 13 residues. Germline values: CDR1 SGHTA, CDR2 FQGNSA. J lost 4 bases, V lost 4 bases, and 3 bases had no gene match. CDR3: CASSSGQFTEAFF. The CDR3 DNA reads as TGTGCCAGCAGCTCGGGACAGTTCACTGAAGCTTTCTTT.

The rearrangement uses TRBV6-5 and TRBJ1-2, with TRBD1 matching 9 bases. Germline V gene data show CDR1 as MNHEY and CDR2 as SVGAGI. V shed 5 bases and J 6 bases; nucleotides not matched to a gene: 4. The CDR3 is 13 residues long. CDR3 DNA sequence: TGTGCCAGCAGTGCGGGGACAGGGAATGGCTACACCTTC. As protein: CASSAGTGNGYTF.

The V call is TRBV18, the J call TRBJ2-2; 7 nucleotides match TRBD1. This CDR3 contains 14 residues. V shed 3 bases and J 4 bases; nucleotides not matched to a gene: 2. Germline V gene lookup returns CDR1 KGHSH and CDR2 LQKENI. CDR3 DNA sequence: TGTGCCAGCTCACCGGGACAGAGCACCGGGGAGCTGTTTTTT. This sequence encodes CASSPGQSTGELFF.

The chain joins TRBV18 to TRBJ2-7; no clear D. Germline assignment: CDR1 KGHSH and CDR2 LQKENI. Trimming shortened V by 1 base and J by 0 bases, and 4 bases separated the two germline ends. CDR3 size: 13 residues. The CDR3 DNA sequence: TGTGCCAGCTCACCACGCAGCTCCTACGAGCAGTACTTC. Translation: CASSPRSSYEQYF.

The chain uses TRBV7-2 and TRBJ2-3; TRBD1 agrees at 7 bases. The CDR3 is 13 amino acids. Germline CDR1 and CDR2: SGHTA and FQGNSA. With V trimmed by 5 bases and J by 7 bases, 6 bases remained unmatched. CDR3 bases: TGTGCCAGCAGCCAGACAGGGTCATATACGCAGTATTTT. Protein product: CASSQTGSYTQYF. Full variable domain (outside the CDR3, taken from reference TRBV7-2 and TRBJ2-3): GAGVSQSPSNKVTEKGKDVELRCDPISGHTALYWYRQSLGQGLEFLIYFQGNSAPDKSGLPSDRFSAERTGGSVSTLTIQRTQQEDSAVYLCASSQTGSYTQYFGPGTRLTVL.

V usage is TRBV6-5 and J usage is TRBJ1-2, with D unresolved. The germline V gene has CDR1 MNHEY and CDR2 SVGAGI. V lost 4 bases, J lost 1 base, and 10 bases lay in between. This CDR3 comprises 14 residues. The CDR3: CASSWRVDNYGYTF. The CDR3 nucleotides read TGTGCCAGCAGTTGGAGGGTGGATAACTATGGCTACACCTTC.

The V gene is TRBV11-2, the J gene TRBJ1-1, with a weak D call TRBD1 (5 bases). This CDR3 region has 11 residues. CDR1 is SGHAT and CDR2 is FQNNGV in the germline V gene. Trimming shortened V by 5 bases and J by 9 bases, and 10 bases separated the two germline ends. CDR3 sequence: CASSVTEKAFF. For the CDR3, the DNA is TGTGCCAGCAGCGTGACAGAGAAAGCTTTCTTT.

The rearrangement uses TRBV14 and TRBJ2-3; a weak D match, TRBD2 (7 bases). Per germline, CDR1 SGHDN and CDR2 FVKESK. The CDR3 covers 15 residues. Trimming stripped 1 base from V and 9 bases from J, with 17 bases between. DNA for the CDR3: TGTGCCAGCAGCCAAGGAATGGGGGGGGCCCGAACGCAGTATTTT. As protein: CASSQGMGGARTQYF.

The chain uses TRBV19 and TRBJ1-3; tentative D call: TRBD1 (6 bases). The germline gives CDR1 LNHDA, CDR2 SQIVND (reference sequence). CDR3 length: 13 residues. The V end lost 10 bases, the J end lost 0 bases, and 10 bases lay between the germline ends. The CDR3 nucleotides read TGTGCCACGGACAGCTTCTCTGGAAACACCATATATTTT. Protein: CATDSFSGNTIYF.